This T cell receptor beta chain was obtained from a study of long-term antiretroviral therapy in people with HIV. The study's findings and limits: Before ART, certain clones expanded, and these dominated the repertoire at all time points.

This was the immunoSEQ v3.0 assay at survey level. Using immunoSEQ multiplex PCR, the repertoire was profiled, and TCRdb retains in-frame clones only, with some absent. The data contain approximately 33,000 clones, 80% to 90% of them singletons. With respect to this clone: Its antigen is not known.

This CDR3 contains 14 residues. The V gene lost 2 bases and the J gene lost 0 bases, with 7 bases spanning the gap. The germline CDR1 and CDR2 sequences are SGHNT and YENEEA. This sequence was found in a young man with HIV. The chain combines TRBV11-3 with TRBJ1-1; D unclear. The source was unsorted PBMCs, collected 0.8 years before starting antiretroviral therapy. CDR3 nucleotide sequence: TGTGCCAGCAGCTTATCCGGAATGAACACTGAAGCTTTCTTT. The encoded protein is CASSLSGMNTEAFF.